This T cell receptor (beta chain) is from a study of brain metastases from non-small cell lung cancer. Notes on the study in general: Fewer infiltrating T cells were found in brain metastases than primaries. T-cell clones appeared expanded in approximately 58% of brain metastases relative to matched primary tumors. Brain metastases shared most TCR repertoire with primaries, with sparse T cells.

About this clone: Its target is not known.

This CDR3 is built from 19 residues. Repertoires were generated with immunoSEQ multiplex PCR, while TCRdb's copy carries only in-frame clones and drops some. The repertoire consists of some 3,000 clones, with 80% to 85% occurring once and the leading ten covering approximately 10%. Sequenced material: tissue from a brain metastasis. The rearrangement uses TRBV21-1 and TRBJ1-5; TRBD1, as called in the table, went unchecked against the DNA. TRBV21-1 is assigned pseudogene status. This receptor was obtained from a donor at least 40 years old with non-small cell lung cancer. The CDR3 nucleotides are TGTGCCAGCAGCAAAGCGGCGGGACGACAGGGGGCCAGAAATCAGCCCCAGCATTTT. Its translation is CASSKAAGRQGARNQPQHF.